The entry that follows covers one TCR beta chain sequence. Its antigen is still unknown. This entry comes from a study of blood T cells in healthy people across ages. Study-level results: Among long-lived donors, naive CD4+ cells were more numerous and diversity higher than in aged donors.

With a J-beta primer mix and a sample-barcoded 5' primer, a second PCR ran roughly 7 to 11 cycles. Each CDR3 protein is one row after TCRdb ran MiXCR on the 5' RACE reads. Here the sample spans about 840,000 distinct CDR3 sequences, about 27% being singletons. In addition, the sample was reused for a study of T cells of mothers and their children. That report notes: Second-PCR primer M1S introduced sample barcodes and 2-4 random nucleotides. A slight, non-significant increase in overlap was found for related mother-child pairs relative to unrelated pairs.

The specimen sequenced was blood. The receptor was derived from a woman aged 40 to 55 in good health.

The CDR3 loop is CASSTSPSGTQYF. The CDR3 DNA reads TGTGCCAGCAGTACTAGTCCTTCGGGAACGCAGTATTTT. This sequence joins TRBV28 and TRBJ2-3, with D maybe TRBD2 (5 bases). This CDR3 is 13 amino acids long. Per the germline V gene, CDR1 is MDHEN and CDR2 is SYDVKM. V gave up 5 bases and J gave up 9 bases, with 15 bases separating them.